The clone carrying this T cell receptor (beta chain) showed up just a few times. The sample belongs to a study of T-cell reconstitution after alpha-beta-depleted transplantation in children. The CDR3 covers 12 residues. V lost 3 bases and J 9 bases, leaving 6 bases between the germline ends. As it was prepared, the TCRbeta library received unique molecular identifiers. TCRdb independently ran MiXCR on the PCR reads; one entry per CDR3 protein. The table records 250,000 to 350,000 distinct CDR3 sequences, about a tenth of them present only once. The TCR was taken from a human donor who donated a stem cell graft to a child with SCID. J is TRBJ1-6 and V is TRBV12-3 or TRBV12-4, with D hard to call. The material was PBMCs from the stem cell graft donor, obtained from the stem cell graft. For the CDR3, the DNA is TGTGCCAGCAGTTTGCATGGTTCACCCCTCCACTTT. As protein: CASSLHGSPLHF.